One T cell receptor beta chain is described in this entry. Followed longitudinally, the Seattle patients had been enrolled during active infection. The authors' processing: Amplification of reference gene primers was used by the study to estimate nucleated cell counts. Repertoires were generated with immunoSEQ multiplex PCR, while TCRdb's copy carries only in-frame clones and drops some. The V and J calls and clone size are taken from that table; D and trimming were inferred from the DNA. The sample lists 350,000 to 500,000 clones; about 87% were seen once. This sample is drawn from a study of blood T cell repertoires in COVID-19. Background on the study: Samples taken during acute and convalescent COVID-19 were collected in the United States, Italy and Spain. Sample material is recorded as cDNA or gDNA derived from T cells, B-cell-depleted T cells, or PBMCs.

The germline gives CDR1 LNHNV, CDR2 YYDKDF (reference sequence). V was shortened by 5 bases and J by 4 bases, with 12 bases between the two germline ends. The CDR3 sequence is 13 residues long. The V call is TRBV15, the J call TRBJ2-7; D might be TRBD1 (6 bases). The material sequenced was peripheral blood. This receptor was identified in a man between 18 and 35 years old with COVID-19, enrolled during active disease. The CDR3 DNA follows: TGTGCCACCAGCCTGGACAGACCTTACGAGCAGTACTTC. Protein product: CATSLDRPYEQYF.